This T cell receptor gamma chain was recorded in a study of Vδ1+ human thymocytes. General study results and limits: In the thymus, TRG and TRD repertoires looked highly polyclonal with Gaussian CDR3 lengths.

This CDR3 is 14 amino acids long. V shed 0 bases and J 4 bases; nucleotides not matched to a gene: 6. The germline CDR1 and CDR2 sequences are VINAFY and YDVSNSKD. Regarding this clone: Its antigen is currently unknown. This specimen includes other DNA sequences encoding the same CDR3.

Extracted RNA was reverse transcribed into cDNA. Multiplex PCR used pooled V-gene forward primers and a constant-region reverse primer to amplify CDR3s. TCRdb applied CATT to the multiplex PCR reads for clone calling. The repertoire holds tens of thousands of gamma-chain clones, with over 15% as singletons. Sequenced: Vdelta1+ gamma-delta thymocytes from the thymus. Sample subset: FACS-sorted CD3+ TCRalphabeta- TCRVdelta1+ TCRVdelta2- thymocytes. This clonotype was sampled from a boy less than two years old who had congenital heart surgery. The chain joins TRGV5 to TRGJ1 or TRGJ2. CDR3 DNA sequence: TGTGCCACCTGGGACAGGCTGGGGTATTATAAGAAACTCTTT. Translation gives CATWDRLGYYKKLF.